This TCR beta chain comes out of a study of blood T cell repertoires in COVID-19. Study-level background: The study drew acute and convalescent COVID-19 samples from the United States, Italy and Spain. PBMCs, B-cell-depleted T cells, or T cells were the source of the cDNA or gDNA that made up the material.

As originally analysed: Nucleated cell number was recorded as an estimate derived from reference gene primer amplification. Only in-frame clones appear in the TCRdb table, and some are missing; sequencing was by immunoSEQ multiplex PCR. For V, J and clone size, that table is used; D and trimming come from the DNA. Here the sample spans more than 140,000 clones, 85% to 90% being singletons. Germline V CDR1 and CDR2: SGDLS, YYNGEE. The CDR3 spans 15 residues. The V and J ends lost 2 bases and 1 base, in that order; junction bases with no gene match: 4. The sequence came from a woman in her sixties with acute or convalescent COVID-19. The J gene is TRBJ1-1, the V gene TRBV9; 8 bases line up with TRBD1. The sequenced material came from peripheral blood. The CDR3 loop reads CASSVRQGKNTEAFF. CDR3 bases: TGTGCCAGCAGCGTCCGACAGGGGAAGAACACTGAAGCTTTCTTT.